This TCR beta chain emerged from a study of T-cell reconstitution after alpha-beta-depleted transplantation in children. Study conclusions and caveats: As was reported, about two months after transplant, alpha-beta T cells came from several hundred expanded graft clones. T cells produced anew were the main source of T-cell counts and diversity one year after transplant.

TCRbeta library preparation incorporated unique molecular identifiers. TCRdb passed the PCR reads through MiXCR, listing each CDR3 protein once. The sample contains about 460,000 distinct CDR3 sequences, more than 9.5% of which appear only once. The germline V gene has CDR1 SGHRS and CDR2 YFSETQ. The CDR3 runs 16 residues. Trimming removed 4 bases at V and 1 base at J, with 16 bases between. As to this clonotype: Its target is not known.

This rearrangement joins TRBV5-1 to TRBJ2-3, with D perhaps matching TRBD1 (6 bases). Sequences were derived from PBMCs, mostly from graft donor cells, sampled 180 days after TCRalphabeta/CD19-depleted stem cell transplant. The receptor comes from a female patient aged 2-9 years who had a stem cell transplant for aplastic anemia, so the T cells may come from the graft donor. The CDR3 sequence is CASSVNRVIRTDTQYF. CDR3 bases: TGCGCCAGCAGCGTTAACAGGGTGATCCGCACAGATACGCAGTATTTT.